This entry lists 30 T cell receptor beta chains sequenced from one sample in a study of blood T cell repertoires in COVID-19. Only in-frame clones appear in the TCRdb table, and some are missing; sequencing was by immunoSEQ multiplex PCR. The sample lists about 200,000 clones, about 83% occurring once. Sequences were obtained from peripheral blood. The receptors stem from an older person with COVID-19, enrolled during active disease.

The rearrangement joins TRBV6-2 or TRBV6-3 to TRBJ1-5; 9 bases agree with TRBD1. Germline-derived CDR1 and CDR2 are MNHEY and SVGEGT. The CDR3 sequence is 15 residues long. Trimming cost V 2 bases and J 7 bases; bases outside gene matches: 6. The CDR3: CASSYGTGFRQPQHF. CDR3 nucleotide sequence: TGTGCCAGCAGTTACGGGACAGGGTTTCGGCAGCCCCAGCATTTT.

V usage is TRBV27 and J usage is TRBJ2-3; 16 bases are a match to TRBD2. The ends lost 4 bases at V and 4 bases at J; junction bases unmatched: 8. Germline CDR1 MNHEY, CDR2 SMNVEV (reference sequence). The CDR3 sequence is 18 residues long. Here the CDR3 DNA reads TGTGCCAGCAGTTACGGGACTAGCGGGAGGGCCCTCCCAGATACGCAGTATTTT. Its protein product is CASSYGTSGRALPDTQYF.

The chain uses TRBV24-1 and TRBJ2-2; 13 bases agree with TRBD2. V lost 2 bases, J lost 4 bases, and 3 bases stayed unmatched. This CDR3 contains 17 residues. Germline V gives CDR1 KGHDR, CDR2 SFDVKD. CDR3 sequence reads: CATSDWTSGGSTGELFF. Here the CDR3 DNA reads TGTGCCACCAGTGATTGGACTAGCGGGGGTTCCACCGGGGAGCTGTTTTTT.

The rearrangement links TRBV7-2 to TRBJ2-7, with TRBD2 matching over 10 bases. The V and J ends lost 1 base and 3 bases, in that order; junction bases with no gene match: 3. The germline CDR1 and CDR2 sequences are SGHTA and FQGNSA. This CDR3 is 15 amino acids long. The CDR3 sequence: CASSLGPSGSYEQYF. The CDR3 bases are TGTGCCAGCAGCTTAGGTCCTAGCGGGAGCTACGAGCAGTACTTC.

The CDR3 DNA reads as TGTGCCAGCAGCAAAGTTCAGACAGGGGCGACCTACGAGCAGTACTTC. This sequence encodes CASSKVQTGATYEQYF. The chain is built from TRBV21-1 and TRBJ2-7; TRBD1 is the table's D call and was not checked against the DNA. TRBV21-1 is flagged as a pseudogene. The CDR3 is 16 amino acids.

The V call is TRBV28, the J call TRBJ1-2, with D possibly matching TRBD1 (5 bases). The CDR3 loop spans 16 amino acids. The germline V and J ends were trimmed by 6 bases and 2 bases, with 19 bases remaining between them. Germline V lookup: CDR1 MDHEN, CDR2 SYDVKM. CDR3 DNA sequence: TGTGCCAGCAGGGTGAGCGGGACGCAGGACAACTATGGCTACACCTTC. Its protein is CASRVSGTQDNYGYTF.

The J gene is TRBJ2-3, the V gene TRBV24-1, with D possibly matching TRBD2 (6 bases). CDR3 length equals 15 residues. Germline V lookup: CDR1 KGHDR, CDR2 SFDVKD. V dropped 0 bases and J dropped 5 bases, with 11 bases sitting between them. The CDR3, as DNA: TGTGCCACCAGTGATTTGCCCGGGGGACTAGATACGCAGTATTTT. Its translation: CATSDLPGGLDTQYF.

The count of this clone is one. V and J are TRBV19 and TRBJ1-2; D possibly corresponds to TRBD1 (5 bases). CDR3 length: 12 residues. Germline V CDR1 and CDR2: LNHDA, SQIVND (reference sequence). The V end lost 8 bases, the J end lost 7 bases, and 14 bases lay between the germline ends. CDR3: CASQGEIGGYTF. In DNA, the CDR3 is TGTGCCAGTCAAGGGGAAATTGGTGGCTACACCTTC. Filled out from reference TRBV19 and TRBJ1-2, the complete variable domain reads DGGITQSPKYLFRKEGQNVTLSCEQNLNHDAMYWYRQDPGQGLRLIYYSQIVNDFQKGDIAEGYSVSREKKESFPLTVTSAQKNPTAFYLCASQGEIGGYTFGSGTRLTVV.

Comments on this clone: The limits of the CDR3 on the DNA are not certain, so only TCRdb's listed CDR3 is given. The sample has other DNA sequences that encode this CDR3 too. The CDR3 protein is CASSYSGQGNQPQHF. The chain couples TRBV6-2 or TRBV6-3 to TRBJ1-5; TRBD1 is the table's D call, not checked against the DNA. CDR1 and CDR2 (germline): MNHEY, SVGEGT. The CDR3 adds up to 15 amino acids, both ends counted.

This chain uses TRBV28 with TRBJ2-7; tentatively, D is TRBD2 (6 bases). Germline loops: CDR1 MDHEN, CDR2 SYDVKM. Trimming stripped 2 bases from V and 1 base from J, with 18 bases between. This CDR3 has 17 amino acids. The CDR3: CASSLKEVASESYEQYF. Here the CDR3 DNA reads TGTGCCAGCAGTTTAAAGGAGGTGGCTAGCGAATCCTACGAGCAGTACTTC.

The rearrangement uses TRBV5-6 and TRBJ2-1; 9 bases fit TRBD2. CDR1 is SGHDT and CDR2 is YYEEEE in the germline V gene. J lost 9 bases, V lost 3 bases, and 16 bases had no gene match. This CDR3 comprises 17 residues. The CDR3 nucleotides are TGTGCCAGCAGCTCATCTTTAGCGGGAGTCATCCGGGGTGAGCAGTTCTTC. Translation gives CASSSSLAGVIRGEQFF.

The rearrangement joins TRBV5-8 to TRBJ2-3; tentatively, D is TRBD2 (5 bases). The CDR3 has 16 amino acids. Germline V gene data show CDR1 as SGHTS and CDR2 as YDEGEE. V was pared by 0 bases and J by 4 bases, with 15 bases between. The CDR3 DNA reads as TGTGCCAGCAGCTTGGTAATGCGGGCGAGGGCAGATACGCAGTATTTT. Residues: CASSLVMRARADTQYF.

J is TRBJ2-2 and V is TRBV5-1; 8 nucleotides agree with TRBD2. This CDR3 region has 17 residues. V lost 4 bases, J lost 0 bases, and 8 bases stayed unmatched. Per germline, CDR1 SGHRS and CDR2 YFSETQ. CDR3 region: CASSPRREVANTGELFF. DNA of the CDR3: TGCGCCAGCAGCCCCCGGCGGGAGGTCGCGAACACCGGGGAGCTGTTTTTT.

In DNA form, the CDR3 reads TGTGCCAGCAGTGACCGAGCGGGAGGGCCCCACGAGCAGTACTTC. Amino acid sequence: CASSDRAGGPHEQYF. V gene TRBV25-1 combines with J gene TRBJ2-7; 10 bases map to TRBD2. CDR3 length: 15 amino acids. Looked up from germline, CDR1 is MGHDK and CDR2 is SYGVNS. Unmatched junction bases numbered 7, after V lost 3 bases and J lost 5 bases.

The CDR3 loop is CASSLTSIRSGRRTGELFF. CDR3 DNA sequence: TGTGCCAGCAGCCTTACCTCCATCCGGAGCGGGAGGCGCACCGGGGAGCTGTTTTTT. The V call is TRBV7-2, the J call TRBJ2-2; 9 bases map to TRBD2. Trimming took 5 bases from V and 4 from J; bases not matched to a gene: 17. The germline CDR1 and CDR2 sequences are SGHTA and FQGNSA. The CDR3 has 19 residues.

The genes are TRBV18 and TRBJ2-4; D might be TRBD1 (6 bases). Trimming took off 6 bases at V and 5 bases at J, with 14 bases between the two ends. Per the germline V gene, CDR1 is KGHSH and CDR2 is LQKENI. This CDR3 is built from 14 residues. The CDR3 spells CASSPRAGENIQYF. Written as DNA, the CDR3 is TGTGCCAGCTCCCCGCGGGCAGGGGAAAACATTCAGTACTTC.

This chain links TRBV4-1 with TRBJ2-7; 11 bases are shared with TRBD2. CDR3 length equals 18 residues. Germline CDR1 is MGHRA and CDR2 is YSYEKL. J lost 3 bases, V lost 0 bases, and 10 bases had no gene match. The CDR3 here is CASSQDRPTSGVHYEQYF. The DNA of the CDR3 is TGCGCCAGCAGCCAAGATCGTCCGACTAGCGGGGTGCACTACGAGCAGTACTTC.

V is TRBV15 and J is TRBJ2-4, with D possibly TRBD1 on 6 matching bases. The germline V gene encodes CDR1 LNHNV and CDR2 YYDKDF (reference sequence). V dropped 1 base and J dropped 2 bases, with 12 bases sitting between them. The CDR3 is made up of 16 amino acids. CDR3 residues: CATSRGGTGPKNIQYF. The CDR3 DNA follows: TGTGCCACCAGCAGAGGGGGAACAGGGCCCAAAAACATTCAGTACTTC.

This chain uses TRBV28 with TRBJ2-1; 11 nucleotides align to TRBD2. The CDR3 totals 16 residues. Germline CDR1 is MDHEN and CDR2 is SYDVKM. The V and J ends lost 5 bases and 2 bases, in that order; junction bases with no gene match: 5. The CDR3 protein is CASSTTSGGPYNEQFF. In DNA, the CDR3 is TGTGCCAGCAGTACAACTAGCGGGGGACCCTACAATGAGCAGTTCTTC.

The chain's CDR3 is CASSLEGTGLGYQETQYF. Written as DNA, the CDR3 is TGCGCCAGCAGCTTGGAAGGGACAGGGCTTGGGTACCAAGAGACCCAGTACTTC. V and J are TRBV5-1 and TRBJ2-5; 9 bases agree with TRBD1. CDR1 is SGHRS, CDR2 YFSETQ, per germline. J lost 0 bases, V lost 0 bases, and 9 bases had no gene match. The CDR3 has 18 residues. The full variable domain, its missing parts supplied by reference TRBV5-1 and TRBJ2-5, is KAGVTQTPRYLIKTRGQQVTLSCSPISGHRSVSWYQQTPGQGLQFLFEYFSETQRNKGNFPGRFSGRQFSNSRSEMNVSTLELGDSALYLCASSLEGTGLGYQETQYFGPGTRLLVL.

CDR3 bases: TGTGCCACCAGTGTTACTAGCGGGGGTTTATCCTACAATGAGCAGTTCTTC. As protein: CATSVTSGGLSYNEQFF. The J gene is TRBJ2-1, the V gene TRBV24-1; 11 bases are shared with TRBD2. The germline CDR1 and CDR2 sequences are KGHDR and SFDVKD. The CDR3 consists of 17 residues. The V gene end was trimmed by 5 bases and the J gene end by 1 base; junction bases not matched to a gene: 6.

The gene calls are TRBV2 and TRBJ1-2, with 7 bases aligning to TRBD1. The CDR3 contains 14 residues. Germline-derived CDR1 and CDR2 are SNHLY and FYNNEI. V lost 4 bases to trimming and J lost 8 bases; unmatched junction nucleotides: 10. Here the CDR3 reads CASSVYKGAGGYTF. The DNA of the CDR3 is TGTGCCAGCAGTGTATACAAGGGGGCGGGCGGCTACACCTTC.

The chain couples TRBV4-1 to TRBJ1-1; maybe TRBD1 (6 bases). V was trimmed by 3 bases and J by 5 bases, leaving 13 bases between them. The V gene's germline CDR1 is MGHRA and CDR2 YSYEKL. The CDR3 is made up of 14 amino acids. The CDR3 protein is CASSHRQAGTEAFF. The DNA of the CDR3 is TGCGCCAGCAGCCACAGACAGGCAGGTACTGAAGCTTTCTTT.

The chain employs TRBV27 and TRBJ1-2, with a tentative D call TRBD1 (6 bases). Germline V lookup: CDR1 MNHEY, CDR2 SMNVEV (reference sequence). This CDR3 spans 14 amino acids. V lost 8 bases and J lost 5, with 18 bases in between. The CDR3 DNA reads TGTGCCAGCGGCTCCCTCAGGACAGTATATGGCTACACCTTC. Translating gives CASGSLRTVYGYTF.

This chain links TRBV6-5 with TRBJ2-3; TRBD2 aligns across 11 bases. The trim removed 6 bases at V and 5 bases at J, leaving 7 bases unmatched. The germline V gene has CDR1 MNHEY and CDR2 SVGAGI. This CDR3 contains 15 residues. The CDR3: CASRPTSGRLDTQYF. The CDR3 nucleotides are TGTGCCAGCAGGCCAACTAGCGGGAGACTAGATACGCAGTATTTT.

The V and J genes are TRBV4-3 and TRBJ2-7, with 12 bases matching TRBD2. Looked up from germline, CDR1 is LGHNA and CDR2 is YSLEER. The V segment lost 1 base and the J segment 5 bases; nucleotides outside the gene matches: 3. This CDR3 is 15 amino acids long. The CDR3 here is CASSQVASGGDEQYF. The CDR3 coding sequence is TGCGCCAGCAGCCAAGTCGCTAGCGGGGGGGACGAGCAGTACTTC.

This chain links TRBV28 with TRBJ1-6, with a weak D call TRBD1 (5 bases). CDR1 is MDHEN and CDR2 is SYDVKM in the germline V gene. The CDR3 totals 17 residues. V was shortened by 3 bases and J by 0 bases, with 12 bases between the two germline ends. CDR3 DNA: TGTGCCAGCAGTTTTATCGGGGGGAGCTCCTATAATTCACCCCTCCACTTT. Translated, it gives CASSFIGGSSYNSPLHF.

V is TRBV9 and J is TRBJ1-5, with D maybe TRBD1 (5 bases). Trimming removed 0 bases from V and 5 bases from J, with 12 bases in between. Germline CDR1 SGDLS, CDR2 YYNGEE. This CDR3 has 15 amino acids. Here the CDR3 reads CASSVEGGGDQPQHF. For the CDR3, the DNA is TGTGCCAGCAGCGTAGAAGGAGGAGGGGATCAGCCCCAGCATTTT.

The chain recombines TRBV9 with TRBJ2-3, with no clear D. In germline, CDR1 is SGDLS, CDR2 YYNGEE. The V and J ends lost 0 bases and 0 bases respectively, with 5 bases between them. The CDR3 is made up of 14 amino acids. The chain's CDR3 is CASSVETSTDTQYF. DNA of the CDR3: TGTGCCAGCAGCGTAGAGACTAGCACAGATACGCAGTATTTT.

The V gene is TRBV5-1, the J gene TRBJ2-5; the match to TRBD2 covers 8 bases. The V gene's germline CDR1 is SGHRS and CDR2 YFSETQ. J gave up 0 bases and V 3 bases, and 4 bases lay outside the gene matches. The CDR3 loop spans 15 amino acids. The CDR3 nucleotides read TGCGCCAGCAGCTGGGGCGGGGGGTACCAAGAGACCCAGTACTTC. It translates to CASSWGGGYQETQYF.